This T cell receptor beta chain came from a study of cytomegalovirus exposure and HLA in healthy donors (dated by TCRdb to about 2017). A note on the overall study: An earlier analysis of several hundred of the donors reported about 260 Gb of sequence data and some 110 million unique TCR beta sequences obtained from about 170 million T cells. A later analysis re-examined previously published TCR beta repertoires from around 670 donors and added high-resolution HLA genotyping to investigate patterns of TCR occurrence. To predict cytomegalovirus infection status, the study combined high-throughput TCR immunosequencing, statistical association of individual TCRs with disease status, and machine learning. Four or five DR-DQ haplotypes were handled as single units for association and clustering because linkage in the cohort was strong. Among about 400 genotyped donors of the cohort, an average of approximately 200,000 unique TCR beta nucleotide sequences was sequenced per donor, of which about 18% were non-productive. HLA typing covered class I and class II loci at four-digit resolution. The study profiled the T cell repertoires of some 610 subjects by immunosequencing and related them to cytomegalovirus serostatus. Donor age, sex, ethnicity and CMV serostatus were collected together with the repertoire data. In addition to the first cohort of roughly 700 subjects, a separate validation cohort of 120 different subjects was used. In the later analysis, no new phenotypic data were used to find candidate immune exposures; instead, reliance was placed on TCR beta sequences and their occurrence across donors. Every repertoire in the discovery cohort had been generated on one and the same sequencing platform. Of the roughly 400 genotyped donors, roughly 80% were placed in the genetic ancestry cluster associated with self-reported Caucasian donors. To decide whether each TCR beta V gene segment behaved as functional or pseudogenic, an earlier analysis of some 600 of the donors relied on high-throughput TCR beta sequencing. Typing coverage varied by locus: roughly 629-630 donors for A, B, C, DRB1 and DQB1; roughly 510 for DQA1; more than 600 for DPA1; roughly 470 for DPB1. The study aimed to test whether signatures of past pathogen exposure could be identified by cataloging public T cell receptors. An early release covering about 600 HLA-typed donors comprised about 300 gigabases of sequencing data and around 85 million unique TCR sequences. In a later genetic analysis, genome-wide SNP genotypes for about three fifths of the roughly 670 donors were used, and that subset was treated as a discovery cohort.

Of note for this clone: Which antigen it targets is not known. It has no much larger one-base neighbor in the sample; base qualities were not kept.

In total, 630 or so healthy bone marrow donors made up the cohort. All cohort members were sampled while nominally healthy, although unrecorded immune exposures were likely present. The donor was CMV seronegative and was included in the group of a few hundred seronegative cohort members. A peripheral blood sample was collected from each donor, and TCR beta sequencing was performed on peripheral blood mononuclear cells. The Qiagen DNeasy Blood Extraction Kit was used to extract genomic DNA from the blood cell samples. Spanning cysteine to phenylalanine, the CDR3 consists of 15 amino acids. This entry keeps only the CDR3 DNA: 45 bases, framed from base 1. The germline V gene encodes CDR1 SGHVS and CDR2 FNYEAQ. Cut back by 2 bases and 5 bases, the V and J ends lie 15 bases apart. Preparation of the library involved the immunoSEQ multiplex PCR assay. For the multiplex PCR, a mixture combining 60 forward primers for TCR Vbeta segments and 13 reverse primers for TCR Jbeta segments was used. The CDR3 region of rearranged TCR beta genes was amplified from genomic DNA by a multiplex PCR assay. The Illumina HiSeq System was used to sequence the amplified TCR beta libraries as 87-base-pair reads. On the authors' methods: In a later analysis, roughly 80 million unique TCR beta chains were counted across the 500 to 850 repertoires, and around 10 million of these chains were shared by at least two donors. A nearest-neighbor algorithm error-corrected the raw reads and collapsed the reads into unique sequences, merging closely related sequences to remove PCR and sequencing errors. To assign V, D and J gene segments, CDR3 sequences were aligned to IMGT reference sequences. For a sequence to be retained, at least a six-nucleotide match to both a V gene segment and a J gene segment was required. Rearrangements were called productive when the CDR3 lacked stop codons and stayed in frame with V and J; all others were non-productive. Following IMGT convention, CDR3 was defined as the stretch from the second conserved V-encoded cysteine up to the conserved J-encoded phenylalanine. The earlier analysis of some 600 of the donors excluded sequences that lacked an unambiguous match to a single V gene segment. An earlier analysis of 500 to 700 of the donors classified V segments as functional when productive rearrangements were above 56.7% and as segregating when the standard deviation between donors was above 5%. A statistical classification framework was developed to diagnose cytomegalovirus status using the catalog of TCR beta chain sequences. V and J gene assignment, in a later analysis, came from comparing TCR nucleotide sequences with IMGT/GENE-DB human TR gene sequences. The TCRdist pipeline was used in a later analysis to assign CDR3 sequences and most-parsimonious VDJ recombination scenarios. In a later analysis, each TCR beta chain was defined by its CDR3 amino acid sequence together with its V-gene family, and reads without a unique V-gene family were excluded. A later analysis removed over 500 highly shared, low-generation-probability nucleotide sequences to deal with suspected cross-contamination and a sequencing artifact. In a later analysis, a clonal expansion index was calculated for each public chain from normalized within-repertoire ranks of inferred template counts. A later analysis computed generation probabilities with a VDJ recombination model fitted to out-of-frame rearrangements, and checked the results against IGoR. In a later analysis, hypergeometric tests were used to score TCR-TCR, TCR-HLA and TCR-CMV co-occurrence, with a repertoire-size bias correction applied to TCR pairs. In a later analysis, false discovery rates were estimated by permuting HLA or CMV assignments 20 times. A later analysis grouped co-occurring TCRs with DBSCAN, adding TCRdist sequence similarity when clustering within HLA-allele-positive subsets. Repertoires with fewer than 30,000 or more than 120,000 public chains were left out of co-occurrence clustering, as were about five repertoires with anomalous nucleotide sharing. As stored in TCRdb, this immuneACCESS dataset retains in-frame rearrangements with V and J assigned. A fraction of the clones does not appear; measured against another copy, unresolved V genes explain less than half of the discrepancy, and the remainder lacks a known reason. The V and J calls and clone size come from that table; D and trimming were worked out from the DNA. The sample table shows 150,000 to 200,000 clones, and roughly 84% are seen once. 1.5% of the sample is in the top ten clones.

Study-level results and caveats: In this cohort, only TCR beta chains were sequenced, and detectable features were limited by the absence of alpha or paired-chain data. Assigning TCR associations to individual alleles was difficult when HLA alleles, especially DR and DQ, strongly co-occurred. The presence/absence analyses assumed that sequencing depth was roughly uniform across donors, and that assumption may not be true. In an earlier analysis of approximately 590 of the donors, most TCR beta V segments appeared in productive rearrangements about 87% or about 30% of the time, broadly matching IMGT annotations. Because HLA typing was missing for some donors at each locus, association tests included only the typed subset. In a later analysis, TCR association rates were found to vary across HLA loci, with the most associated TCRs seen for DRB1 alleles and the fewest for HLA-C alleles. A later analysis found that most CMV-associated TCR beta chains appeared HLA-restricted, with HLA associations seemingly driven largely by CMV exposure. In both the original and validation cohorts, the classifier was reported to diagnose cytomegalovirus status with high specificity and sensitivity. The study gave a list of 150 to 200 TCR beta chains associated with cytomegalovirus. A further reported finding was that TCR beta sequences accurately predicted the HLA-A and HLA-B alleles for most subjects in the first cohort. Most TCR sequences were observed very rarely across donors, whereas some public TCRs were present in many individuals. The only immune exposure information available for the cohort was CMV serostatus. According to a later genetic analysis, donors in an Asian-associated ancestry cluster had fewer N-insertions in productive TCRs than the approximately 700-donor mean. V-gene and J-gene trimming of TCR beta chains was associated with a missense DCLRE1C variant in a later genetic analysis, and the association was replicated in an independent cohort. Correlated functional status among segregating V segments might reflect linkage disequilibrium, but an unknown experimental factor could not be ruled out. It was suggested by the authors that the approach could potentially be generalized to other disease states and immunological phenotypes. A cluster of highly shared sequence variants was judged likely to be a technical artifact of the sequencing pipeline. A later analysis associated around 16,000 TCR beta sequences with specific HLA alleles at a false discovery rate of 0.05. Because counts were too low, 15 or so rarely observed V segments, including chromosome 9 orphons, were excluded from the earlier analysis of around 590 of the donors. Compared with equally common non-associated chains, HLA-associated TCR beta chains in a later analysis were more clonally expanded and had lower generation probabilities. Three of the identified cytomegalovirus-associated TCR beta chains were confirmed in vitro to be specific for cytomegalovirus antigens. Some IMGT-functional V segments, including TRBV6-2 and TRBV6-3, could not be told apart with the 87-base-pair reads, so those segments were excluded. A later analysis reported that several top co-occurrence clusters appeared linked to parvovirus B19, influenza, CMV and Epstein-Barr virus.

Material for sequencing was PBMCs. This receptor was obtained from a male donor in good health and CMV-seronegative. The rearrangement combines TRBV7-6 with TRBJ1-1; a tentative D call is TRBD1 (6 bases match). The DNA reads TGTGCCAGCAGCTTATCGGGGGGGCGGGGGACTGAAGCTTTCTTT. This is translated as CASSLSGGRGTEAFF.